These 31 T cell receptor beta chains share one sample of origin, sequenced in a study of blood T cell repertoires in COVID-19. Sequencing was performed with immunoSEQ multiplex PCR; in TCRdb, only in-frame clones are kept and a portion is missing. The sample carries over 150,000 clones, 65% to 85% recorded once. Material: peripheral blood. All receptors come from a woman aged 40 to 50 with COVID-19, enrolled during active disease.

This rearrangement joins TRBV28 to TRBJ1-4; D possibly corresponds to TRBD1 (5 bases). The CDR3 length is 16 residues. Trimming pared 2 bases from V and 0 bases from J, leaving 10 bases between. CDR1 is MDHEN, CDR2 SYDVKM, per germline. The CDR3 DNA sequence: TGTGCCAGCAGTTTAGGTACAGGACCAACTAATGAAAAACTGTTTTTT. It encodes CASSLGTGPTNEKLFF.

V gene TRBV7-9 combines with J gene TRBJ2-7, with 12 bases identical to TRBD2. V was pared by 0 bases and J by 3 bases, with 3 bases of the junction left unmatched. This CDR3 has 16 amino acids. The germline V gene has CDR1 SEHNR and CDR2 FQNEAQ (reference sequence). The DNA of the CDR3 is TGTGCCAGCAGCTTAGCGGCGGGACTAGCGGGCTACGAGCAGTACTTC. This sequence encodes CASSLAAGLAGYEQYF. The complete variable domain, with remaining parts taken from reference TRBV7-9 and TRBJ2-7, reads DTGVSQNPRHKITKRGQNVTFRCDPISEHNRLYWYRQTLGQGPEFLTYFQNEAQLEKSRLLSDRFSAERPKGSFSTLEIQRTEQGDSAMYLCASSLAAGLAGYEQYFGPGTRLTVT.

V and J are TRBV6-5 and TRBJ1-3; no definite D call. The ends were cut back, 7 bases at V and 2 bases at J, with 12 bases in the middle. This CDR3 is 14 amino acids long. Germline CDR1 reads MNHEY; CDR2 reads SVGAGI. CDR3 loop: CASISPGTGNTIYF. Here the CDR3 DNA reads TGTGCCAGCATCTCTCCGGGGACTGGAAACACCATATATTTT.

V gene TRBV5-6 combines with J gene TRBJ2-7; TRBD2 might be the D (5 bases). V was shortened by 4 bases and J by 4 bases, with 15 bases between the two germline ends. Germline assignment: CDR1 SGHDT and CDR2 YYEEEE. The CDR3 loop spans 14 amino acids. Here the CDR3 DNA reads TGTGCCAGCAGCGAAGGGTCTCCGGGGTACGAGCAGTACTTC. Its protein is CASSEGSPGYEQYF.

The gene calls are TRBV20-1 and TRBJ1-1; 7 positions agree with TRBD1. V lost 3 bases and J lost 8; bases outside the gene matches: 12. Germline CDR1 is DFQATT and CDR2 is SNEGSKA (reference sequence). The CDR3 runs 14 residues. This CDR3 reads CSASADREPAEAFF. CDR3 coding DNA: TGCAGTGCTAGTGCCGACAGGGAACCTGCGGAAGCTTTCTTT.

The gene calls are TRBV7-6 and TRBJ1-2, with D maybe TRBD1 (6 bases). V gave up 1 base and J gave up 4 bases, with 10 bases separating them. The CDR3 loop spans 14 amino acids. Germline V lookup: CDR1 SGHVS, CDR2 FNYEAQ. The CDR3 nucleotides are TGTGCCAGCAGCTTAGGGGGGCTCTCCTATGGCTACACCTTC. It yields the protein CASSLGGLSYGYTF.

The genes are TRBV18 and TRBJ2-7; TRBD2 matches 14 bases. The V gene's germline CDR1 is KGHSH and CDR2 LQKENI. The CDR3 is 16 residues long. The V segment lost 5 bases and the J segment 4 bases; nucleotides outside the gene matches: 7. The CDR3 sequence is CASSGGLAGASYEQYF. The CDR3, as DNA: TGTGCCAGCTCAGGGGGACTAGCGGGAGCGTCTTACGAGCAGTACTTC.

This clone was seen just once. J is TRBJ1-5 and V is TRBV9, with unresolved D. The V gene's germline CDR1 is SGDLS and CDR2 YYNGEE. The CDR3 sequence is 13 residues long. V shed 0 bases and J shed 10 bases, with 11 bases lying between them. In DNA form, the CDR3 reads TGTGCCAGCAGCGTAGATGGCGGTCAACCCCAGCATTTT. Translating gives CASSVDGGQPQHF. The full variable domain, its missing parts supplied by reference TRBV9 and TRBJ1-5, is DSGVTQTPKHLITATGQRVTLRCSPRSGDLSVYWYQQSLDQGLQFLIQYYNGEERAKGNILERFSAQQFPDLHSELNLSSLELGDSALYFCASSVDGGQPQHFGDGTRLSIL.

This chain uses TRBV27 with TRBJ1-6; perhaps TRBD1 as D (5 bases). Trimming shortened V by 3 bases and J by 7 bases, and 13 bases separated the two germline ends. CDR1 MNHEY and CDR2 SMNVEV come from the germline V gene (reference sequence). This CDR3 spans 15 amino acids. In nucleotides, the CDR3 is TGTGCCAGCAGTTTCCTTCTCGGGGGGAATTCACCCCTCCACTTT. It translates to CASSFLLGGNSPLHF.

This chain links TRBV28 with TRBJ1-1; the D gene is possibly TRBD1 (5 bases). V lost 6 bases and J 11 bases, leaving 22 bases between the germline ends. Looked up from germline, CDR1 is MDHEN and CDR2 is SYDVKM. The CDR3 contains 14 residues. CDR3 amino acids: CASSRDSSPAWAFF. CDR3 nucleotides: TGTGCCAGCAGCCGAGACAGCTCCCCGGCCTGGGCTTTCTTT.

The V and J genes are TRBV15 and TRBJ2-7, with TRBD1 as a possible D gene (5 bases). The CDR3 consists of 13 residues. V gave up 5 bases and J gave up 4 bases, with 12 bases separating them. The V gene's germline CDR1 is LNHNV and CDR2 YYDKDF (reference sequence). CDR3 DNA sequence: TGTGCCACCAGCCCTCAAGACAGTTACGAGCAGTACTTC. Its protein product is CATSPQDSYEQYF.

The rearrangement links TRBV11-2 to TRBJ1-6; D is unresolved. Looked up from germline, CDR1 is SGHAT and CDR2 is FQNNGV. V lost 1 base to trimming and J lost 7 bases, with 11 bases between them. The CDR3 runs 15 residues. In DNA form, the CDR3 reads TGTGCCAGCAGCTTAGTGCGGAATGCGAATTCACCCCTCCACTTT. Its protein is CASSLVRNANSPLHF.

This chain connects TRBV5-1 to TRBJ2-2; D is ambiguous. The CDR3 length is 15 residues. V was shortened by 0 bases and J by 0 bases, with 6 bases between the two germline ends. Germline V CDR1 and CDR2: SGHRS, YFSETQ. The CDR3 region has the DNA TGCGCCAGCAGCTTGGGGCTAGCGAACACCGGGGAGCTGTTTTTT. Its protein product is CASSLGLANTGELFF.

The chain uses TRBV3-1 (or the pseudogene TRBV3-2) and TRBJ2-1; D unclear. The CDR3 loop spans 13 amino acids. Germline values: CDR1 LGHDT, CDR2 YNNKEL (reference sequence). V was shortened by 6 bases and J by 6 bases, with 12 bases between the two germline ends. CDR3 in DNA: TGTGCCAGCAGTCTTCAGGTCGGCAATGAGCAGTTCTTC. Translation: CASSLQVGNEQFF.

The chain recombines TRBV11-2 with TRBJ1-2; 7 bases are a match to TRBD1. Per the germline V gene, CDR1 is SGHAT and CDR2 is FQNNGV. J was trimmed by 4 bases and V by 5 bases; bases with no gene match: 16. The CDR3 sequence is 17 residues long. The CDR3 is CASSRRVENRGPYGYTF. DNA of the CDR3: TGTGCCAGCAGCCGCCGGGTAGAAAACAGGGGACCCTATGGCTACACCTTC. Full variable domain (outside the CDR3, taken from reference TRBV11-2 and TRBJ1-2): EAGVAQSPRYKIIEKRQSVAFWCNPISGHATLYWYQQILGQGPKLLIQFQNNGVVDDSQLPKDRFSAERLKGVDSTLKIQPAKLEDSAVYLCASSRRVENRGPYGYTFGSGTRLTVV.

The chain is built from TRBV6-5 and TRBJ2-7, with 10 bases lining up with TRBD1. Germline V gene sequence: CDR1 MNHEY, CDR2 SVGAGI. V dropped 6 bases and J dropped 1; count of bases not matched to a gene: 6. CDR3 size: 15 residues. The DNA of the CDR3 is TGTGCCAGCAGGCCGGACAGGGGGAAGTCCTACGAGCAGTACTTC. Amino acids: CASRPDRGKSYEQYF.

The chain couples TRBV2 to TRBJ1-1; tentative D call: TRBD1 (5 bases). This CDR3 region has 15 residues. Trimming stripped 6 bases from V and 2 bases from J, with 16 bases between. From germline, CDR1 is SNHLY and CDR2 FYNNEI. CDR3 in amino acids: CASRFAGQTNTEAFF. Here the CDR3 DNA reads TGTGCCAGCAGATTCGCTGGACAAACCAACACTGAAGCTTTCTTT.

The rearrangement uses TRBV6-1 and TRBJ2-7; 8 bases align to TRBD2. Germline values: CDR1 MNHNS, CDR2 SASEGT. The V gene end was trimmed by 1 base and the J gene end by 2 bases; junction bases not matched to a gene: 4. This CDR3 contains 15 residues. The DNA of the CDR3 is TGTGCCAGCAGTGAAGAGGGCGGGGGGCCCTACGAGCAGTACTTC. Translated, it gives CASSEEGGGPYEQYF.

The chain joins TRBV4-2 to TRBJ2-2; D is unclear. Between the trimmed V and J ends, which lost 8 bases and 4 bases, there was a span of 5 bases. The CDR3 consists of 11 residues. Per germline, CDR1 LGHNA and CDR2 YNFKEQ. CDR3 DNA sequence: TGTGCCAGCTCAGGCACCGGGGAGCTGTTTTTT. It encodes CASSGTGELFF.

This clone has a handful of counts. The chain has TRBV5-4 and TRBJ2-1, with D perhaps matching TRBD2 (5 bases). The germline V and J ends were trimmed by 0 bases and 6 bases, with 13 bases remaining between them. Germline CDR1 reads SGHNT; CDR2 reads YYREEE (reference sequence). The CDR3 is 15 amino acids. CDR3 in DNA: TGTGCCAGCAGCTTGGCCGCTCGGCTAGCCAATGAGCAGTTCTTC. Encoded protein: CASSLAARLANEQFF.

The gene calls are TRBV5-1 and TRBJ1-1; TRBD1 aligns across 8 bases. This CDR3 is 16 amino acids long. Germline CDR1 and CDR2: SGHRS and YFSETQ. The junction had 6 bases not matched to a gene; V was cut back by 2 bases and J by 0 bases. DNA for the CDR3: TGCGCCAGCAGCTTAAGCGGACAGGGTATGAACACTGAAGCTTTCTTT. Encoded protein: CASSLSGQGMNTEAFF.

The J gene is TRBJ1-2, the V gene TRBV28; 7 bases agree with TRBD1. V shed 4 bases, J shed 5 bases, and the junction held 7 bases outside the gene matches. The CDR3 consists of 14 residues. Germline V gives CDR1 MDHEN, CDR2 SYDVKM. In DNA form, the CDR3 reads TGTGCCAGCAGTTACCTGACAGGGTCATATGGCTACACCTTC. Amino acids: CASSYLTGSYGYTF.

The CDR3 bases are TGTGCCAGCATCCCTCCAGGTAACACTGAAGCTTTCTTT. Its translation: CASIPPGNTEAFF. The chain is built from TRBV6-5 and TRBJ1-1; unclear D gene. In germline, CDR1 is MNHEY, CDR2 SVGAGI. The CDR3 runs 13 residues. Between the trimmed V and J ends, which lost 7 bases and 2 bases, there was a span of 11 bases.

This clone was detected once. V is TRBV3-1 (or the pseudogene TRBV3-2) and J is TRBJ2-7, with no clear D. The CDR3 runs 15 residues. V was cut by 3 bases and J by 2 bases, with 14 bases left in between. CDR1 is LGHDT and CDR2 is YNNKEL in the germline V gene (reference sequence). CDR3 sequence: CASSHRRSSTYEQYF. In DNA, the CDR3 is TGTGCCAGCAGCCACCGTCGGTCAAGCACCTACGAGCAGTACTTC.

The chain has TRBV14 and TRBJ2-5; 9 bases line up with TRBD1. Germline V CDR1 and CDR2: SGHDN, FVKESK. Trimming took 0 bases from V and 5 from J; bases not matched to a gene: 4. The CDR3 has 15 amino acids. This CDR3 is CASSQDGTGWETQYF. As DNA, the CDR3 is TGTGCCAGCAGCCAAGATGGGACAGGGTGGGAGACCCAGTACTTC.

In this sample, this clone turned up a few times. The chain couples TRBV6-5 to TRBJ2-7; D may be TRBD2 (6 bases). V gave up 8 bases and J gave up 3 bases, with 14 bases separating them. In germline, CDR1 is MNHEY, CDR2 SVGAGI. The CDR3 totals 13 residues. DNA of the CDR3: TGTGCCAGCGGCGGGGATGTTGGCTACGAGCAGTACTTC. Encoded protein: CASGGDVGYEQYF.

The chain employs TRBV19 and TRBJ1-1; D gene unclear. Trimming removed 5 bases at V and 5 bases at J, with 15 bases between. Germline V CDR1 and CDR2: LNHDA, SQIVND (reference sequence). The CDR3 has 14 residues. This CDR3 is CASSVGVAGTEAFF. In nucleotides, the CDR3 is TGTGCCAGTAGTGTCGGGGTAGCGGGTACTGAAGCTTTCTTT.

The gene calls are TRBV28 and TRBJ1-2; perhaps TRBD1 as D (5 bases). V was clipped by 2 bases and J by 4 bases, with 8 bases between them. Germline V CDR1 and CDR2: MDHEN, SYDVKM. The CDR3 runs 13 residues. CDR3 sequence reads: CASSLGGTYGYTF. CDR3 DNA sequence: TGTGCCAGCAGTTTAGGAGGGACCTATGGCTACACCTTC.

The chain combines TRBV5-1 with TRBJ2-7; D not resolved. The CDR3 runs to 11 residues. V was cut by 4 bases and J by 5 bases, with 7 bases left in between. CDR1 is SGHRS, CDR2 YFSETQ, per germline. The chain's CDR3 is CASSLEHEQYF. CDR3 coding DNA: TGCGCCAGCAGCCTAGAGCACGAGCAGTACTTC.

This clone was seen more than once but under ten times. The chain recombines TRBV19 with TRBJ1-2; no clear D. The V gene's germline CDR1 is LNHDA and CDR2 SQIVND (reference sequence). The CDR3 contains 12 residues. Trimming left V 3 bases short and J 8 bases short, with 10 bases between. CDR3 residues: CASSISPQGYTF. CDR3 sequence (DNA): TGTGCCAGTAGTATTTCCCCCCAGGGCTACACCTTC.

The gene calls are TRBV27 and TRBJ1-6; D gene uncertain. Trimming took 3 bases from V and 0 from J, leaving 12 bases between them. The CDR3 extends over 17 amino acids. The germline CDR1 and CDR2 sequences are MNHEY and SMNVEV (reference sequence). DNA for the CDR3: TGTGCCAGCAGTTTGGGGAGCCATAGCTCCTATAATTCACCCCTCCACTTT. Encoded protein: CASSLGSHSSYNSPLHF.